Following are 11 T cell receptor beta chains from one sample sequenced in a study of T cell changes during pregnancy in multiple sclerosis. Here immunoSEQ multiplex PCR was the method, and the copy in TCRdb shows in-frame clones only, minus some. This table holds roughly 110,000 clones, 91% found once. Sequences were derived from peripheral blood, sampled before pregnancy. These receptors were obtained from a female donor with multiple sclerosis, enrolled in a pregnancy study.

The chain joins TRBV20-1 to TRBJ1-6; D is ambiguous. Trimming removed 0 bases from V and 10 bases from J, with 4 bases in between. This CDR3 region has 11 residues. Germline loops: CDR1 DFQATT, CDR2 SNEGSKA (reference sequence). CDR3: CSARESSPLHF. The CDR3 DNA reads as TGCAGTGCTAGAGAAAGCTCACCCCTCCACTTT.

V and J are TRBV19 and TRBJ1-6, with 8 positions matching TRBD1. V lost 5 bases and J lost 10; bases outside the gene matches: 19. Germline-derived CDR1 and CDR2 are LNHDA and SQIVND (reference sequence). This CDR3 spans 18 amino acids. The CDR3: CASSLRKFGQGRNSPLHF. The CDR3 DNA reads TGTGCCAGTAGTCTACGGAAATTTGGACAGGGAAGGAACTCACCCCTCCACTTT.

The gene calls are TRBV6-6 and TRBJ1-1; possibly TRBD1 for D (6 bases). Germline CDR1 and CDR2: MNHNY and SVGAGI (reference sequence). Trimming removed 6 bases from V and 3 bases from J, with 17 bases in between. The CDR3 length is 15 residues. The CDR3 here is CASRDRSGTDTEAFF. The CDR3 DNA reads TGTGCCAGCAGAGACAGGTCGGGAACGGACACTGAAGCTTTCTTT.

This rearrangement joins TRBV6-1 to TRBJ2-1; 11 positions match TRBD2. V dropped 8 bases and J dropped 5; count of bases not matched to a gene: 5. The CDR3 spans 14 residues. CDR1 MNHNS and CDR2 SASEGT come from the germline V gene. The chain's CDR3 is CASETSGIHNEQFF. The CDR3 region has the DNA TGTGCCAGCGAGACTAGCGGGATACACAATGAGCAGTTCTTC.

The table lists this clone with a few counts. The CDR3 here is CASSFWTGYPYEQYF. The CDR3 bases are TGTGCCAGCAGTTTCTGGACAGGGTACCCCTACGAGCAGTACTTC. V usage is TRBV27 and J usage is TRBJ2-7; 8 positions agree with TRBD1. Germline V gene data show CDR1 as MNHEY and CDR2 as SMNVEV (reference sequence). The CDR3 spans 15 residues. Trimming took 3 bases from V and 2 from J; bases not matched to a gene: 6.

This chain connects TRBV28 to TRBJ2-2; 15 bases line up with TRBD2. This CDR3 region has 19 residues. With 6 bases clipped from V and 3 bases from J, the junction kept 11 bases outside the gene matches. Germline V gives CDR1 MDHEN, CDR2 SYDVKM. The CDR3 sequence is CASSYSGLAGGPDTGELFF. The CDR3 DNA sequence: TGTGCCAGCAGCTACAGCGGACTAGCGGGAGGGCCCGACACCGGGGAGCTGTTTTTT.

The genes are TRBV2 and TRBJ2-1; D unclear. Trimming removed 8 bases from V and 4 bases from J, with 6 bases in between. CDR3 size: 11 residues. Germline assignment: CDR1 SNHLY and CDR2 FYNNEI. DNA for the CDR3: TGTGCCAGCTCTAGATACAATGAGCAGTTCTTC. This codes for CASSRYNEQFF.

The V call is TRBV20-1, the J call TRBJ2-4, with unresolved D. Germline V gives CDR1 DFQATT, CDR2 SNEGSKA (reference sequence). The V gene lost 0 bases and the J gene lost 11 bases, with 8 bases spanning the gap. The CDR3 sequence is 11 residues long. For the CDR3, the DNA is TGCAGTGCTAGAGATAAACTTTTTCAGTACTTC. This encodes CSARDKLFQYF.

The chain links TRBV7-2 to TRBJ1-5; TRBD1 is a possible D gene (6 bases). Trimming took 5 bases from V and 2 from J, leaving 13 bases between them. Germline lookup yields CDR1 SGHTA and CDR2 FQGNSA. The CDR3 runs 15 residues. CDR3 coding DNA: TGTGCCAGCAGCCCATCAGGGGTAGGCAATCAGCCCCAGCATTTT. It encodes CASSPSGVGNQPQHF.

This chain joins TRBV11-3 and TRBJ1-1, with D uncertain. The CDR3 contains 14 residues. Germline V gene sequence: CDR1 SGHNT, CDR2 YENEEA. The V gene lost 1 base and the J gene lost 3 bases, with 9 bases spanning the gap. CDR3 protein: CASSLVERDTEAFF. In DNA, the CDR3 is TGTGCCAGCAGCTTAGTGGAACGGGACACTGAAGCTTTCTTT. Based on the CDR3 plus reference TRBV11-3 and TRBJ1-1, the full variable domain is EAGVVQSPRYKIIEKKQPVAFWCNPISGHNTLYWYLQNLGQGPELLIRYENEEAVDDSQLPKDRFSAERLKGVDSTLKIQPAELGDSAVYLCASSLVERDTEAFFGQGTRLTVV.

The V gene is TRBV5-4, the J gene TRBJ2-1, with 10 nucleotides matching TRBD2. This CDR3 has 16 amino acids. Unmatched junction bases numbered 7, after V lost 4 bases and J lost 3 bases. Germline V gene data show CDR1 as SGHNT and CDR2 as YYREEE (reference sequence). CDR3 DNA sequence: TGTGCCAGCAGCGACAGAGGACTAGCGGTCTACAATGAGCAGTTCTTC. This codes for CASSDRGLAVYNEQFF.